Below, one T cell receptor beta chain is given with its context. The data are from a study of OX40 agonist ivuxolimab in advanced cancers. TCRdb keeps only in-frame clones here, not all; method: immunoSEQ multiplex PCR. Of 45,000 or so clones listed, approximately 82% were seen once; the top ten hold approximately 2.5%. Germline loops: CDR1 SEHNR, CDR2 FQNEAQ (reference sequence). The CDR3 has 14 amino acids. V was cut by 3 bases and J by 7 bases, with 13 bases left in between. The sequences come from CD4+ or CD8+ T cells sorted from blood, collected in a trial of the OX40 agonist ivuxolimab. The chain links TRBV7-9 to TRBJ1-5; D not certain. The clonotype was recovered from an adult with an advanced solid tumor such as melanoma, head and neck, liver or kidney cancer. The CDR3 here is CASSFALVEQPQHF. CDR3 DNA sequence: TGTGCCAGCAGCTTTGCTTTAGTGGAGCAGCCCCAGCATTTT.